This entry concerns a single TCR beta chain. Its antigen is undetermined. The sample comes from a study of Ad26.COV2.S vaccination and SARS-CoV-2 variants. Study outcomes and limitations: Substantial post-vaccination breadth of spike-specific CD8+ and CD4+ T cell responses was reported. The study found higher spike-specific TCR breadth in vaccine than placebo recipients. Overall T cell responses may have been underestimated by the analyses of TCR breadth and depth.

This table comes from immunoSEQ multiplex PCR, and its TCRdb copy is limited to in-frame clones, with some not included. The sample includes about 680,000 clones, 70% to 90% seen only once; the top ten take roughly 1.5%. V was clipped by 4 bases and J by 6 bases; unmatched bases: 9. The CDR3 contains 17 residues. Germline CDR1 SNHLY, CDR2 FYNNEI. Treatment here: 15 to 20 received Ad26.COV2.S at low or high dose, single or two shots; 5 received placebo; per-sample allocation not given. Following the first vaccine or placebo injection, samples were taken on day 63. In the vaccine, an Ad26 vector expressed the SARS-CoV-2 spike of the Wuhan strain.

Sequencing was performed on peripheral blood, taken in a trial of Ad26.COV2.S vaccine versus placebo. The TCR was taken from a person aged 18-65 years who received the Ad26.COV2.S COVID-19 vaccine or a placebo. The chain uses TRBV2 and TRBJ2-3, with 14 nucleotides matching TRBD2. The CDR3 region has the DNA TGTGCCAGCAGTGGCTGGACTAGCGGGGGGACCCCGGATACGCAGTATTTT. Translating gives CASSGWTSGGTPDTQYF.